This T cell receptor (beta chain) was recorded in a study of glioma-infiltrating T cells after dendritic cell vaccination. Time point defined: after dendritic cell vaccination, including at tumor progression/relapse. PBMC sampling occurred before vaccination, two weeks after the third dose, and at progression. Amplification used 60 V beta primers and 13 J beta primers. Clones were sequenced by immunoSEQ multiplex PCR, and TCRdb holds only the in-frame ones, with some missing. This table holds more than 70,000 clones, 80% to 90% found once. The sample was blood, taken after dendritic cell vaccination. The clonotype was recovered from a human donor with glioblastoma.

The CDR3 is CASSSIQTQGPNEKLFF. CDR3 sequence (DNA): TGTGCCAGCAGCTCGATCCAGACACAGGGACCTAATGAAAAACTGTTTTTT. The chain has TRBV7-9 and TRBJ1-4, with D possibly being TRBD1 (6 bases). This CDR3 region has 17 residues. The germline V gene encodes CDR1 SEHNR and CDR2 FQNEAQ (reference sequence). V was pared by 4 bases and J by 3 bases, with 18 bases between.